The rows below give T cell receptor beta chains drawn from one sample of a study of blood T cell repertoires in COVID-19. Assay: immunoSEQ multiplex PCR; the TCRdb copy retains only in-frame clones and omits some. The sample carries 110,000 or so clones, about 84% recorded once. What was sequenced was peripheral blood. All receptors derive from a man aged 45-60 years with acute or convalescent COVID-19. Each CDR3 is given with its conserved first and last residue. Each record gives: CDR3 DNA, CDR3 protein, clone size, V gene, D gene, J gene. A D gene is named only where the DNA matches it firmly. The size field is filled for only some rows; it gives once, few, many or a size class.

DNA: TGTGCCATCAGTGAGTCGCCTTGGAGGGGGCCCAAGGGCTACACCTTC
CDR3: CAISESPWRGPKGYTF
size: .
V: TRBV10-3
D: TRBD1
J: TRBJ1-2

DNA: TGTGCCAGCAGCCAGGTCCCGGGACAGGGAGCCCATAGGTTGAATGAGCAGTTCTTC
CDR3: CASSQVPGQGAHRLNEQFF
size: few
V: TRBV3-1/TRBV3-2
D: TRBD1
J: TRBJ2-1

DNA: TGTGCCAGCAGCCGACGGGGGGCGGTCAATGAGCAGTTCTTC
CDR3: CASSRRGAVNEQFF
size: .
V: TRBV27
D: .
J: TRBJ2-1

DNA: TGTGCCAGCAGCAGGGACAGGGCCTATGGCTACACCTTC
CDR3: CASSRDRAYGYTF
size: .
V: TRBV3-1/TRBV3-2
D: TRBD1
J: TRBJ1-2

DNA: TGTGCCAGCACCTTGGTGGGCAGGGACTATGGCTACACCTTC
CDR3: CASTLVGRDYGYTF
size: .
V: TRBV5-4
D: .
J: TRBJ1-2

DNA: TGTGCCAGCAGTTTATCGATGAGGGGGCGCGGTCTGGGGAATGAGCAGTTCTTC
CDR3: CASSLSMRGRGLGNEQFF
size: .
V: TRBV27
D: TRBD1
J: TRBJ2-1

DNA: TGTGCCAGCAGTTTAAACAATGAGCAGTTCTTC
CDR3: CASSLNNEQFF
size: once
V: TRBV2
D: .
J: TRBJ2-1

DNA: TGCAGCGTTGCTTGGGGACAGGGGGCTAACGAGCAGTACTTC
CDR3: CSVAWGQGANEQYF
size: .
V: TRBV29-1
D: TRBD1
J: TRBJ2-7

DNA: TGTGCCAGCAGTTCCATTAGCGGACCGCCGAGCACCGGGGAGCTGTTTTTT
CDR3: CASSSISGPPSTGELFF
size: .
V: TRBV27
D: .
J: TRBJ2-2

DNA: TGTGCCAGCTCACCCCCGAACGGCTACGAGCAGTACTTC
CDR3: CASSPPNGYEQYF
size: .
V: TRBV18
D: .
J: TRBJ2-7